The rows below give T cell receptor beta chains drawn from one sample of a study of T cell repertoires in cytomegalovirus infection. TCRdb itself ran the reads through MiXCR, one entry per CDR3 protein. The repertoire consists of 200,000 to 250,000 distinct CDR3 sequences, with around an eighth occurring once and the leading ten covering 1.5% to 2%. Material for sequencing was PBMCs. The origin of the receptors is a human donor in good health (CMV status not recorded). Some clones in this sample may be carry-over from other donors' samples. Each CDR3 is given with its conserved first and last residue. The D gene is left open where the match is weak. Some rows mark clone size as missing; the rest say once, few, many or name a class of expanded clone.

15	-	TRBV6-2/TRBV6-3	TRBJ2-1	many	TGTGCCAGCAGTCTACCAGCGGCCTCCTACAATGAGCAGTTCTTC	CASSLPAASYNEQFF
16	TRBD1	TRBV20-1	TRBJ1-1	-	TGCAGTGCTAGAGATTGGGGGGACAGGGGGAACACTGAAGCTTTCTTT	CSARDWGDRGNTEAFF
13	-	TRBV6-2/TRBV6-3	TRBJ2-7	many	TGTGCCAGCAACGATTCAGAGGACTACGAGCAGTACTTC	CASNDSEDYEQYF
15	-	TRBV2	TRBJ1-2	many	TGTGCCAGCAACAAAGAGGACAGTCCTTCTTATGGCTACACCTTC	CASNKEDSPSYGYTF
11	TRBD2	TRBV20-1	TRBJ2-1	-	TGCAGTGCGGAGCGGGGCAATGAGCAGTTCTTC	CSAERGNEQFF
15	TRBD2	TRBV12-3/TRBV12-4	TRBJ2-5	many	TGTGCCAGCAGTTTAAGGTCTAGCGGGAGTGAGACCCAGTACTTC	CASSLRSSGSETQYF
13	-	TRBV6-5	TRBJ1-4	many	TGTGCCAGCAGTTACGTTAGGGGTGAAAAACTGTTTTTT	CASSYVRGEKLFF
13	-	TRBV29-1	TRBJ2-7	-	TGCAGCGTGGGGGACGGACTCTCCTACGAGCAGTACTTC	CSVGDGLSYEQYF
13	-	TRBV7-2	TRBJ2-7	many	TGTGCCAGCAGCTTAGGAGGGCAGTACGAGCAGTACTTC	CASSLGGQYEQYF
15	-	TRBV12-3/TRBV12-4	TRBJ2-6	many	TGTGCCAGCAGCCCTATCGGTTCTGGGGCCAACGTCCTGACTTTC	CASSPIGSGANVLTF
13	TRBD1	TRBV29-1	TRBJ2-7	-	TGCAGCGTGGGGACAGGGGGCGCCTACGAGCAGTACTTC	CSVGTGGAYEQYF
15	-	TRBV29-1	TRBJ2-1	many	TGCAGCGTTGACGGCGGGATCAGTTCCTACAATGAGCAGTTCTTC	CSVDGGISSYNEQFF
15	TRBD1	TRBV7-2	TRBJ1-2	many	TGTGCCAGCAGCCCCCAGGGGGGGACAGATTATGGCTACACCTTC	CASSPQGGTDYGYTF
14	-	TRBV20-1	TRBJ2-7	-	TGCAGTCCCTTCCGTGAGGGGTTAACCTACGAGCAGTACTTC	CSPFREGLTYEQYF
13	-	TRBV15	TRBJ2-1	-	TGTGCCACCAGCAGAGGAGGTGACGATGAGCAGTTCTTC	CATSRGGDDEQFF
15	TRBD1	TRBV19	TRBJ2-7	many	TGTGCCAGTAGTCCTCTCCGGGACAGATCCTACGAGCAGTACTTC	CASSPLRDRSYEQYF
13	-	TRBV7-2	TRBJ1-2	few	TGTGCCAGCAGCTTACTAGGGAGTGGAGGCTACACCTTC	CASSLLGSGGYTF
14	-	TRBV20-1	TRBJ1-5	many	TGCAGTGCTAGTGTGGGGCAGGGTGGACAGCCCCAGCATTTT	CSASVGQGGQPQHF
14	TRBD1	TRBV7-2	TRBJ1-6	many	TGTGCCAGCAGCTTAGACCAGGGGGCTAGACCCCTCCACTTT	CASSLDQGARPLHF
14	-	TRBV6-8	TRBJ2-7	once	TGTGCCAGCAGCCCCAAGGGCAGGGCCTACGAGCAGTACTTC	CASSPKGRAYEQYF
15	-	TRBV4-1	TRBJ2-3	-	TGCGCCAGCAGCCAATATACTACCGACGCAGATACGCAGTATTTT	CASSQYTTDADTQYF
15	TRBD1	TRBV14	TRBJ1-4	few	TGTGCCAGCAGCCGACGGACAGGGGGCGGTGAAAAACTGTTTTTT	CASSRRTGGGEKLFF
17	-	TRBV7-2	TRBJ2-1	many	TGTGCCAGCAGTTTGACCCGGCCAGGGGCATCCTTGAATGAGCAGTTCTTC	CASSLTRPGASLNEQFF
16	-	TRBV6-2/TRBV6-3	TRBJ2-2	many	TGTGCCAGTCTTAAGGCTACACAGAAAAACACCGGGGAGCTGTTTTTT	CASLKATQKNTGELFF
14	TRBD2	TRBV27	TRBJ2-3	-	TGTGCCAGCAGTTCCTTAGCGGGGTTGGATACGCAGTATTTT	CASSSLAGLDTQYF
15	TRBD1	TRBV10-3	TRBJ2-5	few	TGTGCCATCAGGGAGGCCGGGACAGCGCTAGAGACCCAGTACTTC	CAIREAGTALETQYF
12	-	TRBV7-2	TRBJ1-1	many	TGTGCCAGCAGACCAAGGAACACTGAAGCTTTCTTT	CASRPRNTEAFF
16	TRBD2	TRBV7-3	TRBJ2-1	-	TGTGCCAGCAGCCAAAGCGGGGGGGGGGGACACAATGAGCAGTTCTTC	CASSQSGGGGHNEQFF
14	-	TRBV7-3	TRBJ2-5	many	TGTGCCAGCAGCCCAGAGGCTTCGCAAGAGACCCAGTACTTC	CASSPEASQETQYF
14	-	TRBV6-1	TRBJ1-2	-	TGTGCCAGCAGTAAACTACAGGGTAGCTATGGCTACACCTTC	CASSKLQGSYGYTF
18	TRBD2	TRBV7-9	TRBJ2-1	many	TGTGCCAGCAGCTTAGACCCCTGGACTAGCGGGAGTCTAGATGAGCAGTTCTTC	CASSLDPWTSGSLDEQFF
18	-	TRBV6-1	TRBJ1-5	many	TGTGCCAGCAGTGAAGCGCTCTGGGACCTAAATAGCAATCAGCCCCAGCATTTT	CASSEALWDLNSNQPQHF
18	TRBD1	TRBV11-1	TRBJ2-6	many	TGTGCCAGCAGCCTGGAGGGACAGGGGTCCTCTGGGGCCAACGTCCTGACTTTC	CASSLEGQGSSGANVLTF
13	TRBD1	TRBV5-1	TRBJ1-2	few	TGCGCCAGCAGCTATCGACAGGGGTCAGGCTACACCTTC	CASSYRQGSGYTF
14	-	TRBV7-2	TRBJ1-2	many	TGTGCCAGCAGCTTAGCGCAGAGGACCTATGGCTACACCTTC	CASSLAQRTYGYTF
11	-	TRBV12-3/TRBV12-4	TRBJ2-4	-	TGTGCCAGCAGTTCTCGAGACATTCAGTACTTC	CASSSRDIQYF
17	-	TRBV7-2	TRBJ1-5	many	TGTGCCAGCAGCCTAAGGTGGAGGGTTGATAGCAATCAGCCCCAGCATTTT	CASSLRWRVDSNQPQHF
13	-	TRBV14	TRBJ2-7	-	TGTGCCAGCAGCCGGGACTTGCTCTACGAGCAGTACTTC	CASSRDLLYEQYF
13	-	TRBV28	TRBJ2-7	many	TGTGCCAGCATAAGTCCCGCCTGGGGCGAGCAGTACTTC	CASISPAWGEQYF
16	-	TRBV5-6	TRBJ2-2	-	TGTGCCAGCAGCTTGGCGTTCAGGGCGAACACCGGGGAGCTGTTTTTT	CASSLAFRANTGELFF
11	-	TRBV5-1	TRBJ1-1	few	TGCGCCAGCTCCGACCTCACTGAAGCTTTCTTT	CASSDLTEAFF
14	-	TRBV11-3	TRBJ2-6	many	TGTGCCAGCAGCGTAGGAGGTGGGGCCAACGTCCTGACTTTC	CASSVGGGANVLTF